A single sample is the source of the 10 T cell receptor beta chains below, sequenced in a study of breast tumors, draining lymph nodes, adjacent tissues. TCRdb ran MiXCR on the multiplex PCR reads and lists one entry per CDR3 protein. The repertoire holds 160,000 or so distinct CDR3 sequences, with around a third as singletons. Samples came from axillary lymph nodes draining the breast cancer. Source material: axillary lymph node tissue. The receptors derive from a female donor with breast cancer. Some clones in this sample may be carry-over from other donors' samples.

This clonotype was seen many times. This rearrangement joins TRBV30 to TRBJ2-1, with D perhaps given as TRBD1 or TRBD2 (5 bases each). Germline assignment: CDR1 GTSNPN and CDR2 SVGIG (reference sequence). CDR3 size: 14 residues. V shed 2 bases and J shed 7 bases, with 15 bases lying between them. The CDR3 region has the DNA TGTGCCTGGAGTCCCCGGGGCGGTTGGAATGAGCAGTTCTTC. Translating gives CAWSPRGGWNEQFF. Full variable domain (missing parts from reference TRBV30 and TRBJ2-1): SQTIHQWPATLVQPVGSPLSLECTVEGTSNPNLYWYRQAAGRGLQLLFYSVGIGQISSEVPQNLSASRPQDRQFILSSKKLLLSDSGFYLCAWSPRGGWNEQFFGPGTRLTVL.

The chain carries TRBV4-1 and TRBJ2-5; 7 bases fit TRBD2. The CDR3 loop spans 14 amino acids. Germline V gene lookup returns CDR1 MGHRA and CDR2 YSYEKL. Trimming at V came to 4 bases and at J to 1 base, leaving 3 bases not matched to a gene. CDR3 nucleotide sequence: TGCGCCAGCAGCCTTGGGACTACCCAAGAGACCCAGTACTTC. It encodes CASSLGTTQETQYF.

The V call is TRBV19, the J call TRBJ1-3; a weak D match, TRBD1 (6 bases). CDR1 and CDR2 (germline): LNHDA, SQIVND (reference sequence). CDR3 length: 16 residues. V was cut by 5 bases and J by 11 bases, with 25 bases left in between. CDR3 loop: CASSPKQGVSGKPIYF. CDR3 coding DNA: TGTGCCAGTAGTCCAAAACAGGGCGTCTCTGGAAAACCCATATATTTT.

This chain joins TRBV20-1 and TRBJ2-3; D is tentatively TRBD1 or TRBD2 (7 bases each). CDR1 and CDR2 (germline): DFQATT, SNEGSKA (reference sequence). The CDR3 spans 14 residues. The CDR3 loop reads CRPGGGTNTDTQYF. For the CDR3, the DNA is TGCAGGCCAGGGGGTGGGACTAACACAGATACGCAGTATTTT.

The table lists this clonotype with a count of one. A much larger clone is a single base away; this may be a read error. The gene calls are TRBV28 and TRBJ1-2, with D hard to call. CDR1 and CDR2 (germline): MDHEN, SYDVKM. This CDR3 has 12 residues. The CDR3 DNA is TGTGTCAGCAGTTTTCTGGGCTATGGCTACACCTTC. Translated: CVSSFLGYGYTF.

This clonotype was counted many times. The V and J genes are TRBV4-1 and TRBJ1-6; TRBD1 is a possible D gene (5 bases). Germline CDR1 reads MGHRA; CDR2 reads YSYEKL. The germline V and J ends were trimmed by 0 bases and 10 bases, with 13 bases remaining between them. There are 15 residues in the CDR3. The DNA for the CDR3 is TGCGCCAGCAGCCAAGATCGGGGCGTCGGATCACCCCTCCACTTT. It yields the protein CASSQDRGVGSPLHF.

This clonotype occurred a few times. One junction end disagrees with the germline gene, perhaps due to a read error. The chain employs TRBV6-5 and TRBJ2-1, with D maybe TRBD2 (5 bases). This CDR3 spans 13 amino acids. Germline CDR1 reads MNHEY; CDR2 reads SVGAGI. The CDR3 DNA follows: TGTGCCAGCAGTCACTCGGGGAACAATGAGCAGTTCTTC. Translated, it gives CASSHSGNNEQFF.

To note about this clonotype: The junction differs from germline at one of its ends, possibly a read error. This sequence joins TRBV7-2 and TRBJ1-3; maybe TRBD1 (5 bases). The CDR3 spans 15 residues. In germline, CDR1 is SGHTA, CDR2 FQGNSA. The CDR3 bases are TGTGCTAGCAGCCCCACCGGGGCATATGGAGACACCATATATTTT. Protein sequence: CASSPTGAYGDTIYF.

Remarks on this clonotype: This may be a read error: a much more frequent sequence differs by one nucleotide. V and J are TRBV20-1 and TRBJ2-5, with 11 bases matching TRBD2. Per germline, CDR1 DFQATT and CDR2 SNEGSKA (reference sequence). J gave up 7 bases and V 0 bases, and 4 bases lay outside the gene matches. The CDR3 contains 14 residues. This CDR3 reads CSARDVAGGATQYF. The CDR3 nucleotides read TGCAGTGCTAGAGATGTAGCGGGAGGGGCGACCCAGTACTTC.

This clonotype was counted between two and nine times. This could be a read error, since a much larger clone is one nucleotide away. The gene calls are TRBV30 and TRBJ1-3, with TRBD1 matching 8 bases. The CDR3 loop spans 15 amino acids. CDR1 GTSNPN and CDR2 SVGIG come from the germline V gene (reference sequence). The CDR3 is CVWSVGGQGGNTIYF. The CDR3 coding sequence is TGTGTCTGGAGTGTAGGTGGACAGGGCGGAAACACCATATATTTT.